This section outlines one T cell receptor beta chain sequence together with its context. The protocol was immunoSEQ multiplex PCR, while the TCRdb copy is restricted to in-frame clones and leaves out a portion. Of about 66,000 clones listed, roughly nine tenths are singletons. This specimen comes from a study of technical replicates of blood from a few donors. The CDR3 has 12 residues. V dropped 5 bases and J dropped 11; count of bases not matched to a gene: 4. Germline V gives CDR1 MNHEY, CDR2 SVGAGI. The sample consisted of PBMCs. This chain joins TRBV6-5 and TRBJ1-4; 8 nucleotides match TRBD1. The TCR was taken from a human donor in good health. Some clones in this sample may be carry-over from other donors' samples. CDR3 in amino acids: CASSPRQGKLFF. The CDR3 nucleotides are TGTGCCAGCAGTCCCAGACAGGGGAAACTGTTTTTT.